The following is a T cell receptor beta chain sequence with its context. The target antigen is unknown. Trimming removed 5 bases from V and 0 bases from J, with 11 bases in between. Germline V gene sequence: CDR1 SGHTA, CDR2 FQGNSA. The CDR3 length is 15 residues. A single record per CDR3 protein comes from TCRdb applying MiXCR to the RT-PCR reads. The data show a few hundred thousand distinct CDR3 sequences, just over 20% seen once. The data were taken from a study of response to subunit inactivated influenza vaccine. Whole-study results and caveats: Authors proposed each seasonal influenza vaccination draws in few new T cells.

The TCR originated in a man aged 50-75 years who received an inactivated influenza vaccine. This chain uses TRBV7-2 with TRBJ2-1; no clear D. The material was PBMCs from blood, obtained about 20 months after vaccination. CDR3 coding DNA: TGTGCCAGCAGCCCATATTTGAGCTCCTACAATGAGCAGTTCTTC. This translates into CASSPYLSSYNEQFF.